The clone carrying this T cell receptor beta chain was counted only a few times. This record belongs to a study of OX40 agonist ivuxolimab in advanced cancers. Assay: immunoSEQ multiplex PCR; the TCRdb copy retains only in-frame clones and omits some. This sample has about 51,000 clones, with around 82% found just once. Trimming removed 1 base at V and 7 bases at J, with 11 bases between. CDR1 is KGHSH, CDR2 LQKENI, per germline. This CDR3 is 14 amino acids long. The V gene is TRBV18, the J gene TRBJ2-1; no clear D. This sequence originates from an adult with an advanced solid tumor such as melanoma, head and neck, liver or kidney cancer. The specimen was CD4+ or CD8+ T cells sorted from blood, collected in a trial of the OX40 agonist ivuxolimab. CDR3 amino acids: CASSPRSAENEQFF. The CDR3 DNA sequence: TGTGCCAGCTCACCACGGAGCGCAGAGAATGAGCAGTTCTTC.